A single sample is the source of the 20 T cell receptor beta chains below, sequenced in a study of T cell clones after liver transplantation. Some clones are missing from TCRdb's copy, which holds only in-frame ones; the method was immunoSEQ multiplex PCR. The sample contains roughly 80,000 clones, 82% of which appear only once. The sample consisted of CD4+ T cells from blood, taken roughly 3.5 years after liver transplant. These receptors were obtained from a human patient who received a liver transplant. Some T cells may be graft donor cells.

This clone was observed a single time. The chain links TRBV28 to TRBJ2-1; D gene ambiguous. CDR3 length: 16 amino acids. Germline V CDR1 and CDR2: MDHEN, SYDVKM. Trimming removed 5 bases at V and 3 bases at J, with 17 bases between. The CDR3 region has the DNA TGTGCCAGCAGTCAATCGGCCCAACGAATCTACAATGAGCAGTTCTTC. Its translation: CASSQSAQRIYNEQFF.

Note on this clone: This same CDR3 is encoded by further DNA sequences in the sample. The rearrangement joins TRBV5-1 to TRBJ2-7; 10 bases agree with TRBD1. Germline CDR1 SGHRS, CDR2 YFSETQ. CDR3 length: 14 residues. V lost 4 bases and J lost 2; bases outside the gene matches: 3. The CDR3: CASSRDRGTYEQYF. Here the CDR3 DNA reads TGCGCCAGCAGCCGGGACAGGGGAACCTACGAGCAGTACTTC. Variable domain in full (rest from reference TRBV5-1 and TRBJ2-7): KAGVTQTPRYLIKTRGQQVTLSCSPISGHRSVSWYQQTPGQGLQFLFEYFSETQRNKGNFPGRFSGRQFSNSRSEMNVSTLELGDSALYLCASSRDRGTYEQYFGPGTRLTVT.

The chain employs TRBV7-2 and TRBJ2-7; D is unclear. The V end was cut by 2 bases, the J end by 0 bases, with 11 bases between. This CDR3 contains 15 residues. Germline CDR1 is SGHTA and CDR2 is FQGNSA. The CDR3 coding sequence is TGTGCCAGCAGCTTAAGGTCAGAATTCTCCTACGAGCAGTACTTC. As protein: CASSLRSEFSYEQYF.

The chain recombines TRBV5-6 with TRBJ2-5; the D is unclear. V was clipped by 0 bases and J by 5 bases, with 2 bases between them. The CDR3 totals 11 residues. The V gene's germline CDR1 is SGHDT and CDR2 YYEEEE. The CDR3 sequence: CASSLDETQYF. CDR3 nucleotides: TGTGCCAGCAGCTTGGACGAGACCCAGTACTTC.

V gene TRBV6-5 combines with J gene TRBJ1-2; D is uncertain. Germline V lookup: CDR1 MNHEY, CDR2 SVGAGI. The CDR3 loop spans 14 amino acids. V lost 2 bases and J lost 2, with 9 bases in between. The CDR3 nucleotides read TGTGCCAGCAGTTACGAGGGCGGGAACTATGGCTACACCTTC. The encoded protein is CASSYEGGNYGYTF.

V usage is TRBV10-3 and J usage is TRBJ1-1; D is unclear. The V gene's germline CDR1 is ENHRY and CDR2 SYGVKD. The CDR3 is 14 amino acids. V shed 1 base and J shed 3 bases, with 9 bases lying between them. In nucleotides, the CDR3 is TGTGCCATCAGTGAGTTGTCGGTTTACACTGAAGCTTTCTTT. This codes for CAISELSVYTEAFF.

This clone appeared once. The chain combines TRBV6-6 with TRBJ2-7, with 10 bases fitting TRBD2. With V trimmed by 3 bases and J by 4 bases, 9 bases remained unmatched. Germline CDR1 is MNHNY and CDR2 is SVGAGI (reference sequence). The CDR3 has 16 residues. CDR3 in DNA: TGTGCCAGCAGTTATAAGGCTAGCGGGAGTATATACGAGCAGTACTTC. Translated: CASSYKASGSIYEQYF.

This clone turned up a few times. CDR3 DNA sequence: TGTGCCATCAGTCCAGGATTAATCTACGAGCAGTACTTC. This sequence encodes CAISPGLIYEQYF. The chain employs TRBV10-3 and TRBJ2-7; D not resolved. The V gene lost 5 bases and the J gene lost 3 bases, with 11 bases spanning the gap. The germline gives CDR1 ENHRY, CDR2 SYGVKD. The CDR3 is 13 residues long.

The V and J genes are TRBV11-2 and TRBJ2-7; 14 positions agree with TRBD2. In germline, CDR1 is SGHAT, CDR2 FQNNGV. Losses at the gene ends were 1 base for V and 1 base for J; bases not matched to a gene: 9. The CDR3 is made up of 19 amino acids. The CDR3 loop is CASSLGRGTSGSRSYEQYF. The CDR3 DNA is TGTGCCAGCAGCTTAGGCAGGGGGACTAGCGGGAGTAGGTCCTACGAGCAGTACTTC.

This chain links TRBV15 with TRBJ2-1; TRBD2 matches 13 bases. V was clipped by 5 bases and J by 7 bases; unmatched bases: 8. Germline values: CDR1 LNHNV, CDR2 YYDKDF (reference sequence). The CDR3 has 16 residues. This CDR3 reads CATSESGLAGVNEQFF. The CDR3 DNA reads as TGTGCCACCAGCGAGTCAGGACTAGCGGGAGTAAATGAGCAGTTCTTC.

The rearrangement uses TRBV28 and TRBJ1-1; a weak D match, TRBD1 (5 bases). Germline lookup yields CDR1 MDHEN and CDR2 SYDVKM. The CDR3 is 12 amino acids. Trimming stripped 8 bases from V and 10 bases from J, with 17 bases between. The CDR3 here is CASGPLGVGAFF. For the CDR3, the DNA is TGTGCCAGCGGACCACTAGGGGTCGGAGCTTTCTTT.

The chain combines TRBV7-2 with TRBJ2-1; the match to TRBD2 covers 9 bases. The CDR3 loop spans 14 amino acids. Unmatched junction bases numbered 7, after V lost 5 bases and J lost 8 bases. CDR1 is SGHTA, CDR2 FQGNSA, per germline. In DNA, the CDR3 is TGTGCCAGCAGCCTGCGAGAGCGGGAGGATGAGCAGTTCTTC. Amino acid sequence: CASSLREREDEQFF.

This clone has a handful of counts. The same CDR3 arises from other DNA sequences in this sample as well. The V call is TRBV4-3, the J call TRBJ2-7, with D tentatively TRBD1 (5 bases). Trimming stripped 3 bases from V and 2 bases from J, with 14 bases between. The germline V gene encodes CDR1 LGHNA and CDR2 YSLEER. This CDR3 contains 15 residues. The CDR3 DNA sequence: TGCGCCAGCAGCCAGGTTATAGGGGCCGCCTACGAGCAGTACTTC. This encodes CASSQVIGAAYEQYF.

This chain uses TRBV7-9 with TRBJ2-5; D is unresolved. The CDR3 is made up of 14 amino acids. Germline CDR1 and CDR2: SEHNR and FQNEAQ (reference sequence). Between the trimmed V and J ends, which lost 2 bases and 3 bases, there was a span of 10 bases. This CDR3 is CASSLSIGKETQYF. CDR3 sequence (DNA): TGTGCCAGCAGCTTAAGTATAGGGAAAGAGACCCAGTACTTC.

This clone was seen only a few times. The same CDR3 arises from other DNA sequences in this sample as well. The gene calls are TRBV6-5 and TRBJ1-4, with unresolved D. Trimming shortened V by 6 bases and J by 2 bases, and 10 bases separated the two germline ends. Germline V gives CDR1 MNHEY, CDR2 SVGAGI. The CDR3 sequence is 14 residues long. The CDR3 here is CASRRGWTNEKLFF. The CDR3 DNA reads as TGTGCCAGCAGGAGAGGGTGGACTAATGAAAAACTGTTTTTT.

The chain recombines TRBV18 with TRBJ1-2; maybe TRBD1 (6 bases). With 3 bases removed from V and 0 bases from J, the gap between germline ends came to 14 bases. In germline, CDR1 is KGHSH, CDR2 LQKENI. The CDR3 sequence is 16 residues long. The CDR3 region is CASSPMGARPNYGYTF. DNA of the CDR3: TGTGCCAGCTCACCTATGGGGGCAAGACCTAACTATGGCTACACCTTC. The full variable domain, in which reference TRBV18 and TRBJ1-2 provide the parts outside the CDR3, is NAGVMQNPRHLVRRRGQEARLRCSPMKGHSHVYWYRQLPEEGLKFMVYLQKENIIDESGMPKERFSAEFPKEGPSILRIQQVVRGDSAAYFCASSPMGARPNYGYTFGSGTRLTVV.

The rearrangement joins TRBV5-1 to TRBJ1-4; D remains ambiguous. CDR1 and CDR2 (germline): SGHRS, YFSETQ. The CDR3 contains 14 residues. V shed 0 bases and J shed 4 bases, with 7 bases lying between them. The CDR3 loop reads CASSLAGFNEKLFF. The DNA for the CDR3 is TGCGCCAGCAGCTTGGCCGGGTTTAATGAAAAACTGTTTTTT.

This chain uses TRBV6-6 with TRBJ2-3; no reliable D call. The CDR3 has 14 residues. The V and J ends lost 4 bases and 1 base respectively, with 9 bases between them. Germline CDR1 MNHNY, CDR2 SVGAGI (reference sequence). The CDR3 loop reads CASSSRTGTDTQYF. The CDR3 nucleotides are TGTGCCAGCAGTTCTCGGACGGGCACAGATACGCAGTATTTT.

This clone appeared a single time. This chain connects TRBV7-2 to TRBJ2-1; D ambiguous. Trimming shortened V by 5 bases and J by 5 bases, and 13 bases separated the two germline ends. In germline, CDR1 is SGHTA, CDR2 FQGNSA. The CDR3 extends over 14 amino acids. For the CDR3, the DNA is TGTGCCAGCAGCCGTGGCCCCCCGGACAATGAGCAGTTCTTC. This translates into CASSRGPPDNEQFF. Looking up the rest from reference TRBV7-2 and TRBJ2-1 gives the full variable domain: GAGVSQSPSNKVTEKGKDVELRCDPISGHTALYWYRQSLGQGLEFLIYFQGNSAPDKSGLPSDRFSAERTGGSVSTLTIQRTQQEDSAVYLCASSRGPPDNEQFFGPGTRLTVL.

This sequence joins TRBV20-1 and TRBJ2-5; D is perhaps TRBD2 (5 bases). Germline V gene data show CDR1 as DFQATT and CDR2 as SNEGSKA (reference sequence). The CDR3 totals 10 residues. CDR3 protein: CSALAGVEYF. Here the CDR3 DNA reads TGCAGCGCATTAGCCGGGGTTGAGTACTTC.